This entry lists 22 T cell receptor beta chains sequenced from one sample in a study of early T cells in non-severe SARS-CoV-2 infection. One entry per CDR3 protein results from TCRdb running MiXCR on the 5' RACE reads. Of some 38,000 distinct CDR3 sequences detected, around 5.4% appear once; the ten largest clones hold approximately 4%. Source: whole blood, taken at baseline. These receptors originate from an adult who was a healthcare worker with PCR-confirmed SARS-CoV-2 infection or an uninfected control (not recorded which).

This clonotype showed up many times. The chain employs TRBV28 and TRBJ2-6; 8 nucleotides agree with TRBD1. V was clipped by 6 bases and J by 3 bases; unmatched bases: 7. CDR3 length: 16 amino acids. Germline V gives CDR1 MDHEN, CDR2 SYDVKM. The CDR3 bases are TGTGCCAGCAGCGAACGCAGGGGGCTTGGGGCCAACGTCCTGACTTTC. Translated: CASSERRGLGANVLTF.

This clonotype was recorded at least ten times. This chain links TRBV7-8 with TRBJ1-5; tentatively, D is TRBD1 (6 bases). Per germline, CDR1 SGHVS and CDR2 FQNEAQ. CDR3 length equals 15 residues. V was clipped by 5 bases and J by 6 bases, with 17 bases between them. CDR3 sequence (DNA): TGTGCCAGCAGCCCACAAGGAGGGGGTGGTCAGCCCCAGCATTTT. Residues: CASSPQGGGGQPQHF.

The table lists this clonotype with many counts. The J gene is TRBJ1-2, the V gene TRBV4-3; the D gene is possibly TRBD1 (5 bases). CDR1 is LGHNA, CDR2 YSLEER, per germline. V was clipped by 0 bases and J by 4 bases, with 12 bases between them. The CDR3 covers 15 residues. For the CDR3, the DNA is TGCGCCAGCAGCCAAGATCACGGGGCTAGCTATGGCTACACCTTC. It translates to CASSQDHGASYGYTF.

This clonotype was found many times. The chain employs TRBV7-9 and TRBJ1-6, with D possibly matching TRBD1 (6 bases). The CDR3 sequence is 14 residues long. V lost 2 bases, J lost 10 bases, and 12 bases lay in between. Germline V lookup: CDR1 SEHNR, CDR2 FQNEAQ (reference sequence). The CDR3 sequence is CASSLRDIRSPLHF. As DNA, the CDR3 is TGTGCCAGCAGCTTAAGGGACATACGGTCACCCCTCCACTTT.

This clonotype was found a few times. The rearrangement joins TRBV6-1 to TRBJ1-5, with D possibly TRBD1 on 5 matching bases. Germline CDR1 reads MNHNS; CDR2 reads SASEGT. The V end lost 0 bases, the J end lost 7 bases, and 13 bases lay between the germline ends. The CDR3 has 15 residues. This chain's CDR3 is CASSEAGGVGQPQHF. The CDR3 DNA is TGTGCCAGCAGTGAAGCGGGGGGTGTAGGGCAGCCCCAGCATTTT.

V gene TRBV29-1 combines with J gene TRBJ2-3; D may match TRBD1 or TRBD2 (5 bases each). This CDR3 is built from 15 residues. V lost 7 bases and J lost 0, with 17 bases in between. In germline, CDR1 is SQVTM, CDR2 ANQGSEA. The CDR3 protein is CSARSGPASTDTQYF. The CDR3 bases are TGCAGCGCCCGCTCGGGACCCGCGAGCACAGATACGCAGTATTTT.

The chain has TRBV7-8 and TRBJ2-7, with a possible D match to TRBD2 (5 bases). The V gene lost 5 bases and the J gene lost 6 bases, with 8 bases spanning the gap. The CDR3 length is 11 residues. Germline assignment: CDR1 SGHVS and CDR2 FQNEAQ. The CDR3 region has the DNA TGTGCCAGCAGCCCCGGACTCGAGCAGTACTTC. It codes for CASSPGLEQYF.

This clonotype turned up a few times. This sequence joins TRBV20-1 and TRBJ2-6, with D uncertain. The germline V and J ends were trimmed by 5 bases and 0 bases, with 5 bases remaining between them. This CDR3 is 13 amino acids long. Germline V gene lookup returns CDR1 DFQATT and CDR2 SNEGSKA (reference sequence). The CDR3 bases are TGCAGTGCTCCCTCCTCTGGGGCCAACGTCCTGACTTTC. Translated: CSAPSSGANVLTF.

The V call is TRBV2, the J call TRBJ2-5; 9 nucleotides line up with TRBD2. J lost 6 bases, V lost 8 bases, and 13 bases had no gene match. CDR1 and CDR2 (germline): SNHLY, FYNNEI. This CDR3 has 15 residues. CDR3: CASLGGGGASKTQYF. Here the CDR3 DNA reads TGTGCCAGCCTGGGTGGCGGGGGGGCCTCGAAGACCCAGTACTTC.

This clonotype occurred many times. J is TRBJ2-1 and V is TRBV4-1, with unresolved D. The CDR3 covers 12 residues. Per the germline V gene, CDR1 is MGHRA and CDR2 is YSYEKL. The V gene lost 0 bases and the J gene lost 11 bases, with 8 bases spanning the gap. The CDR3 protein is CASSQDPAKQFF. In nucleotides, the CDR3 is TGCGCCAGCAGCCAAGATCCGGCCAAGCAGTTCTTC.

Ten or more counts support this clonotype. The CDR3 bases are TGTGCCACCAGTGATTTGCTCCACCCGGACACAGATACGCAGTATTTT. It is translated as CATSDLLHPDTDTQYF. This chain connects TRBV24-1 to TRBJ2-3; D not certain. The germline V gene has CDR1 KGHDR and CDR2 SFDVKD. This CDR3 comprises 16 residues. Trimming removed 0 bases at V and 2 bases at J, with 11 bases between.

This clonotype was recorded many times. V and J are TRBV20-1 and TRBJ2-4; D is ambiguous. The CDR3 spans 16 residues. Germline assignment: CDR1 DFQATT and CDR2 SNEGSKA (reference sequence). The V end was cut by 6 bases, the J end by 8 bases, with 26 bases between. For the CDR3, the DNA is TGCAGTGCCAAAAGTCCTGTGGAACCTAAAAGGGACATTCAGTACTTC. It specifies CSAKSPVEPKRDIQYF.

At least ten counts were recorded for this clonotype. V usage is TRBV10-2 and J usage is TRBJ2-7; unclear D gene. V was trimmed by 8 bases and J by 2 bases, leaving 13 bases between them. The CDR3 has 13 residues. Germline lookup yields CDR1 WSHSY and CDR2 SAAADI. CDR3 residues: CASGIPKPYEQYF. CDR3 in DNA: TGCGCCAGCGGTATTCCGAAACCCTACGAGCAGTACTTC.

This clonotype was recorded at least ten times. The chain recombines TRBV4-2 with TRBJ1-4; D gene unclear. Trimming pared 3 bases from V and 0 bases from J, leaving 8 bases between. Germline assignment: CDR1 LGHNA and CDR2 YNFKEQ. This CDR3 contains 15 residues. The CDR3 nucleotides are TGTGCCAGCAGCCAGAGGGAGGCAACTAATGAAAAACTGTTTTTT. Translated, it gives CASSQREATNEKLFF.

This clonotype was seen more than once but under ten times. The gene calls are TRBV27 and TRBJ1-1; no clear D gene. There are 13 residues in the CDR3. Trimming pared 0 bases from V and 5 bases from J, leaving 7 bases between. Germline lookup yields CDR1 MNHEY and CDR2 SMNVEV (reference sequence). CDR3 sequence (DNA): TGTGCCAGCAGTTTATCGGGAGGAACTGAAGCTTTCTTT. Amino acids: CASSLSGGTEAFF.

This clonotype came up a few times. This chain uses TRBV4-2 with TRBJ2-1; D is uncertain. CDR1 is LGHNA, CDR2 YNFKEQ, per germline. Trimming removed 0 bases at V and 7 bases at J, with 7 bases between. CDR3 length equals 13 residues. The CDR3: CASSQDLLNEQFF. The CDR3 coding sequence is TGTGCCAGCAGCCAAGATTTGCTTAATGAGCAGTTCTTC.

This clonotype was detected ten times or more. In DNA, the CDR3 is TGTGCCAGCAGTACCCACCATGACGGACTAGCGGGTCAAGAGACCCAGTACTTC. Encoded protein: CASSTHHDGLAGQETQYF. V and J are TRBV7-7 and TRBJ2-5; 11 nucleotides agree with TRBD2. CDR1 is SSHAT, CDR2 FNYEAQ, per germline (reference sequence). This CDR3 is 18 amino acids long. Unmatched junction bases numbered 14, after V lost 6 bases and J lost 2 bases.

This clonotype has only a few counts. This sequence joins TRBV14 and TRBJ2-1; the match to TRBD2 covers 9 bases. Germline CDR1 is SGHDN and CDR2 is FVKESK. This CDR3 region has 16 residues. V was clipped by 1 base and J by 9 bases; unmatched bases: 10. The CDR3 region has the DNA TGTGCCAGCAGCCAAGCGGGACTAGCTGGCTTGGTTGAGCAGTTCTTC. Protein sequence: CASSQAGLAGLVEQFF.

In this sample, this clonotype turned up many times. The chain uses TRBV12-5 and TRBJ1-5; unclear D gene. CDR3 length equals 13 residues. Germline lookup yields CDR1 LGHNT and CDR2 FRNRAP. V dropped 0 bases and J dropped 3 bases, with 3 bases sitting between them. CDR3 coding DNA: TGTGCTAGTGGTTTGGTACTCAATCAGCCCCAGCATTTT. Its translation is CASGLVLNQPQHF.

V is TRBV6-1 and J is TRBJ2-5, with D possibly matching TRBD1 (5 bases). CDR3 size: 14 residues. Germline V lookup: CDR1 MNHNS, CDR2 SASEGT. Trimming left V 3 bases short and J 5 bases short, with 13 bases between. The CDR3 sequence: CASSEQRGSETQYF. The CDR3 DNA reads as TGTGCCAGCAGTGAGCAAAGGGGAAGCGAGACCCAGTACTTC.

This clonotype was counted once. Written as DNA, the CDR3 is TGTGCCAGCAGTAGGAGCCCCGCGGAGCAGTTCTTC. This translates into CASSRSPAEQFF. The rearrangement links TRBV6-1 to TRBJ2-1; unclear D gene. CDR1 MNHNS and CDR2 SASEGT come from the germline V gene. This CDR3 contains 12 residues. Trimming left V 5 bases short and J 10 bases short, with 12 bases between.

In its sample, this clonotype was seen many times. V and J are TRBV10-3 and TRBJ1-1; D is unclear. V lost 4 bases and J lost 3, with 12 bases in between. Germline CDR1 is ENHRY and CDR2 is SYGVKD. The CDR3 consists of 14 residues. The CDR3 sequence is CAISGLAGYTEAFF. CDR3 sequence (DNA): TGTGCCATCAGTGGGTTGGCGGGGTACACTGAAGCTTTCTTT.